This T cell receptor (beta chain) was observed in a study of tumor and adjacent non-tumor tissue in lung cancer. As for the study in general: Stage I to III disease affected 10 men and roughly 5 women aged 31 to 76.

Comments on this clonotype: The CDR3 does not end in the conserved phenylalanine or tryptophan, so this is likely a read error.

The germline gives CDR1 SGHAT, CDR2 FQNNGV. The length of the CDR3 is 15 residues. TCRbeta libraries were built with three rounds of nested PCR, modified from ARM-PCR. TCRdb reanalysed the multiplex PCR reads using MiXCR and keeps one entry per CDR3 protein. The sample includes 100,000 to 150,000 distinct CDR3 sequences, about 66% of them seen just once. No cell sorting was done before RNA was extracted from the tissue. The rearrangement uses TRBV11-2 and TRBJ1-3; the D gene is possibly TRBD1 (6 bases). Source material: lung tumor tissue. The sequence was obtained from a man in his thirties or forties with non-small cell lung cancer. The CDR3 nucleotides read TGTGCCAGCAGCCGAGCCCCAGGGGCTGGAAACGCCATATATTCT. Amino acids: CASSRAPGAGNAIYS.